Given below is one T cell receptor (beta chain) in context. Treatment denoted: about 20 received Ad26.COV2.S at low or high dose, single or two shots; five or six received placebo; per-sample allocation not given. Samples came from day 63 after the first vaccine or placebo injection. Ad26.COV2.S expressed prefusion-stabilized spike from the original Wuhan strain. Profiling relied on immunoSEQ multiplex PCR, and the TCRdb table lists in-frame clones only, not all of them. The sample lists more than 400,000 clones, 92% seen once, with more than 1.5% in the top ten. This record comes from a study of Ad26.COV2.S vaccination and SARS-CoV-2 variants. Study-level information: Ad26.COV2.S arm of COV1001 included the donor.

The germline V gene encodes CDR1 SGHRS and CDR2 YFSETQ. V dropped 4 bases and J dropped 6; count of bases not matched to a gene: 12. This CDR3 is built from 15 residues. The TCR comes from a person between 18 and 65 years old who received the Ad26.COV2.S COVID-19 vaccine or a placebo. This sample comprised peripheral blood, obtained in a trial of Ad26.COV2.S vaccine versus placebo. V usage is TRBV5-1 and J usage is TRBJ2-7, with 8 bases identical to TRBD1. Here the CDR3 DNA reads TGCGCCAGCAGCGTCGACAGGGGTCCTATCGGCGAGCAGTACTTC. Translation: CASSVDRGPIGEQYF.